What follows are 27 T cell receptor beta chains derived from one specimen sequenced in a study of T cell changes during pregnancy in multiple sclerosis. Assay used: immunoSEQ multiplex PCR; TCRdb lists only in-frame clones, some missing. This table has nearly 80,000 clones, around nine tenths appearing once. Sequences were derived from CD4+ T cells from peripheral blood mononuclear cells, sampled before pregnancy. The receptors stem from a female donor with multiple sclerosis, enrolled in a pregnancy study.

The chain uses TRBV18 and TRBJ1-5, with TRBD1 identical over 7 bases. The CDR3 is 15 amino acids. Germline trimming cut 3 bases from V and 5 bases from J; bases unmatched to any gene: 7. CDR1 and CDR2 (germline): KGHSH, LQKENI. The CDR3 spells CASSPTGSRDQPQHF. CDR3 in DNA: TGTGCCAGCTCACCGACAGGGTCGAGGGATCAGCCCCAGCATTTT.

V usage is TRBV25-1 and J usage is TRBJ2-2; possibly TRBD2 for D (7 bases). Trimming removed 6 bases from V and 5 bases from J, with 22 bases in between. Germline V gives CDR1 MGHDK, CDR2 SYGVNS. CDR3 length: 17 residues. The CDR3 loop reads CASSLGGLGEKTGELFF. In DNA, the CDR3 is TGTGCCAGCAGCCTGGGGGGGCTAGGGGAAAAGACCGGGGAGCTGTTTTTT.

The J gene is TRBJ2-7, the V gene TRBV7-8; TRBD1 aligns across 7 bases. Germline V CDR1 and CDR2: SGHVS, FQNEAQ. V trimming: 4 bases; J trimming: 3 bases; junction bases outside the gene matches: 15. There are 17 residues in the CDR3. The CDR3 loop reads CASSSSRNRDSLYEQYF. DNA of the CDR3: TGTGCCAGCAGCTCGTCACGTAACCGGGACAGTCTCTACGAGCAGTACTTC.

The chain recombines TRBV19 with TRBJ1-1, with 8 bases that match TRBD1. The germline V gene has CDR1 LNHDA and CDR2 SQIVND (reference sequence). J gave up 7 bases and V 5 bases, and 6 bases lay outside the gene matches. The CDR3 runs to 13 residues. The CDR3 loop is CASSRTGRFEAFF. CDR3 nucleotides: TGTGCCAGTAGTCGGACAGGGAGATTTGAAGCTTTCTTT.

J is TRBJ1-6 and V is TRBV7-3, with a weak D call TRBD1 (6 bases). Germline V gene lookup returns CDR1 SGHTA and CDR2 FQGTGA. The ends were cut back, 1 base at V and 6 bases at J, with 13 bases in the middle. The CDR3 totals 16 residues. The CDR3 sequence is CASSLNSPGANSPLHF. CDR3 sequence (DNA): TGTGCCAGCAGCTTAAATTCCCCAGGGGCTAATTCACCCCTCCACTTT.

This clone was seen only once. This chain links TRBV28 with TRBJ2-7; D might be TRBD1 (6 bases). The CDR3 consists of 15 residues. Germline V lookup: CDR1 MDHEN, CDR2 SYDVKM. V lost 6 bases to trimming and J lost 0 bases, with 15 bases between them. DNA for the CDR3: TGTGCCAGCAGGGTGGGGGCACTATCCTCCTACGAGCAGTACTTC. Protein: CASRVGALSSYEQYF.

The table lists this clone with a few counts. This rearrangement joins TRBV7-8 to TRBJ1-1; maybe TRBD1 (6 bases). The CDR3 runs to 14 residues. Per the germline V gene, CDR1 is SGHVS and CDR2 is FQNEAQ. Trimming pared 4 bases from V and 4 bases from J, leaving 13 bases between. In nucleotides, the CDR3 is TGTGCCAGCAGCTCCAACAGGGTGGGCACTGAAGCTTTCTTT. Translation: CASSSNRVGTEAFF.

The CDR3, as DNA: TGTGCCTGGAGTGTGCGCAGGGGAGGCACAGATACGCAGTATTTT. Amino acids: CAWSVRRGGTDTQYF. The chain joins TRBV30 to TRBJ2-3; D is perhaps TRBD1 (6 bases). The germline gives CDR1 GTSNPN, CDR2 SVGIG (reference sequence). The CDR3 is made up of 15 amino acids. Trimming shortened V by 0 bases and J by 1 base, and 11 bases separated the two germline ends.

In DNA, the CDR3 is TGTGCCAGTAGTATTTCTCAGGGATACAATGAGCAGTTCTTC. It codes for CASSISQGYNEQFF. The V call is TRBV19, the J call TRBJ2-1; the D gene is possibly TRBD1 (5 bases). V lost 3 bases and J lost 4, with 10 bases in between. The CDR3 length is 14 residues. CDR1 is LNHDA and CDR2 is SQIVND in the germline V gene (reference sequence).

This clone was found once. V gene TRBV15 combines with J gene TRBJ2-1, with 7 bases that match TRBD2. The CDR3 length is 14 residues. Per the germline V gene, CDR1 is LNHNV and CDR2 is YYDKDF (reference sequence). The J segment lost 5 bases and the V segment lost 8 bases, leaving 9 bases of the junction unmatched. The chain's CDR3 is CATAKTGGNNEQFF. The CDR3 coding sequence is TGTGCCACCGCGAAGACGGGGGGAAACAATGAGCAGTTCTTC.

The chain employs TRBV5-1 and TRBJ2-7; D perhaps matches TRBD1 (5 bases). The length of the CDR3 is 14 residues. Deletions cut 0 bases from V and 1 base from J, with 8 bases between. The V gene's germline CDR1 is SGHRS and CDR2 YFSETQ. The CDR3: CASSLVQGSYEQYF. CDR3 nucleotides: TGCGCCAGCAGCTTGGTGCAGGGTTCCTACGAGCAGTACTTC.

The chain combines TRBV10-2 with TRBJ1-5; possible D gene TRBD1, 5 bases. V lost 6 bases, J lost 6 bases, and 12 bases lay in between. The CDR3 spans 13 residues. Germline V gene data show CDR1 as WSHSY and CDR2 as SAAADI. CDR3 nucleotide sequence: TGCGCCAGCAGAGCCGGGGGAAGTCAGCCCCAGCATTTT. Translation gives CASRAGGSQPQHF.

This chain links TRBV6-1 with TRBJ2-2; maybe TRBD1 (6 bases). V was clipped by 2 bases and J by 7 bases, with 14 bases between them. The CDR3 contains 15 residues. Germline CDR1 is MNHNS and CDR2 is SASEGT. The CDR3 DNA follows: TGTGCCAGCAGTGAACACCAGGGGCTGAACGGGGAGCTGTTTTTT. It translates to CASSEHQGLNGELFF.

This clone was counted a single time. The rearrangement joins TRBV19 to TRBJ1-2; no clear D gene. The V and J ends lost 0 bases and 8 bases respectively, with 7 bases between them. The CDR3 has 12 amino acids. CDR1 and CDR2 from the germline V gene are LNHDA and SQIVND (reference sequence). CDR3 sequence (DNA): TGTGCCAGTAGTATAGAGGGAGGAGGCTACACCTTC. This gives the protein CASSIEGGGYTF.

The chain has TRBV4-2 and TRBJ2-4; 10 positions match TRBD1. CDR1 and CDR2 from the germline V gene are LGHNA and YNFKEQ. The V and J ends lost 0 bases and 0 bases, in that order; junction bases with no gene match: 11. The CDR3 length is 20 residues. This chain's CDR3 is CASSQDEGQGVVVAKNIQYF. CDR3 bases: TGTGCCAGCAGCCAAGATGAAGGACAGGGGGTAGTGGTAGCCAAAAACATTCAGTACTTC.

The chain uses TRBV5-5 and TRBJ1-3; 8 bases line up with TRBD1. Germline V gene lookup returns CDR1 SGHKS and CDR2 YYEKEE (reference sequence). J was trimmed by 0 bases and V by 3 bases; bases with no gene match: 2. This CDR3 contains 15 residues. This chain's CDR3 is CASSSDRASGNTIYF. CDR3 sequence (DNA): TGTGCCAGCAGCTCGGACAGGGCCTCTGGAAACACCATATATTTT.

J is TRBJ2-5 and V is TRBV2; TRBD2 matches at 16 bases. The CDR3 consists of 16 residues. Per the germline V gene, CDR1 is SNHLY and CDR2 is FYNNEI. V lost 6 bases and J lost 4; bases outside the gene matches: 5. The CDR3 nucleotides are TGTGCCAGCAGGGCCGGGACTAGCGGGAGGGGAGAGACCCAGTACTTC. Protein product: CASRAGTSGRGETQYF.

The chain links TRBV5-1 to TRBJ1-1; TRBD1 matches at 7 bases. With V trimmed by 0 bases and J by 5 bases, 10 bases remained unmatched. Germline CDR1 is SGHRS and CDR2 is YFSETQ. The CDR3 is 16 amino acids. The CDR3 here is CASSLDSGGRGTEAFF. The CDR3 DNA follows: TGCGCCAGCAGCTTGGATTCAGGGGGACGAGGGACTGAAGCTTTCTTT.

This chain connects TRBV10-1 to TRBJ2-2; TRBD1 might be the D (6 bases). V lost 10 bases and J lost 7, with 22 bases in between. Germline V CDR1 and CDR2: WNHNN, SYGVQD (reference sequence). The CDR3 extends over 15 amino acids. For the CDR3, the DNA is TGCGCCACCAAACAGGACAGCTCCCGCAGCGGGGAGCTGTTTTTT. This encodes CATKQDSSRSGELFF.

This clone appeared a single time. The CDR3 bases are TGTGCCAGCAGGCCAAGGGGACTAGCGGGACGAAGGTACGAGCAGTACTTC. This codes for CASRPRGLAGRRYEQYF. The chain is built from TRBV28 and TRBJ2-7; 13 positions agree with TRBD2. This CDR3 region has 17 residues. The ends lost 6 bases at V and 4 bases at J; junction bases unmatched: 12. Germline V gives CDR1 MDHEN, CDR2 SYDVKM. The whole variable domain, remainder taken from reference TRBV28 and TRBJ2-7, is DVKVTQSSRYLVKRTGEKVFLECVQDMDHENMFWYRQDPGLGLRLIYFSYDVKMKEKGDIPEGYSVSREKKERFSLILESASTNQTSMYLCASRPRGLAGRRYEQYFGPGTRLTVT.

This sequence joins TRBV30 and TRBJ2-2, with 10 bases matching TRBD2. This CDR3 has 18 amino acids. CDR1 is GTSNPN and CDR2 is SVGIG in the germline V gene (reference sequence). The ends lost 4 bases at V and 2 bases at J; junction bases unmatched: 13. CDR3 in DNA: TGTGCCTGGACCACCATCTCGGGACTAGCGAAAAACACCGGGGAGCTGTTTTTT. Encoded protein: CAWTTISGLAKNTGELFF. Full variable domain (outside the CDR3, taken from reference TRBV30 and TRBJ2-2): SQTIHQWPATLVQPVGSPLSLECTVEGTSNPNLYWYRQAAGRGLQLLFYSVGIGQISSEVPQNLSASRPQDRQFILSSKKLLLSDSGFYLCAWTTISGLAKNTGELFFGEGSRLTVL.

The gene calls are TRBV6-1 and TRBJ2-1; 13 bases fit TRBD2. The CDR3 covers 16 residues. Germline trimming cut 4 bases from V and 6 bases from J; bases unmatched to any gene: 6. Germline-derived CDR1 and CDR2 are MNHNS and SASEGT. In nucleotides, the CDR3 is TGTGCCAGCAGTGGTGGACTAGCGGGGGTAAGCAATGAGCAGTTCTTC. The encoded protein is CASSGGLAGVSNEQFF.

The rearrangement uses TRBV5-1 and TRBJ2-5, with D perhaps TRBD1 (6 bases). Per germline, CDR1 SGHRS and CDR2 YFSETQ. The V end lost 0 bases, the J end lost 3 bases, and 12 bases lay between the germline ends. There are 15 residues in the CDR3. CDR3 amino acids: CASSLGTGLEETQYF. The CDR3 bases are TGCGCCAGCAGCTTGGGCACAGGGTTGGAAGAGACCCAGTACTTC.

The V gene is TRBV7-3, the J gene TRBJ2-2, with a possible D match to TRBD1 (6 bases). The CDR3 has 16 amino acids. Trimming took 5 bases from V and 4 from J, leaving 17 bases between them. Per germline, CDR1 SGHTA and CDR2 FQGTGA. CDR3 amino acids: CASSRNSGAATGELFF. CDR3 nucleotides: TGTGCCAGCAGCCGCAACTCAGGGGCGGCCACCGGGGAGCTGTTTTTT.

V is TRBV5-1 and J is TRBJ1-1; D not resolved. Germline values: CDR1 SGHRS, CDR2 YFSETQ. V gave up 0 bases and J gave up 3 bases, with 15 bases separating them. The CDR3 is 16 residues long. The CDR3 reads CASSLGGGSRYTEAFF. CDR3 bases: TGCGCCAGCAGCTTGGGGGGAGGGTCGCGTTACACTGAAGCTTTCTTT.

The chain recombines TRBV4-2 with TRBJ2-1; D unresolved. The CDR3 runs to 14 residues. V gave up 0 bases and J gave up 7 bases, with 10 bases separating them. CDR1 is LGHNA, CDR2 YNFKEQ, per germline. CDR3 amino acids: CASSQDEILNEQFF. The CDR3 coding sequence is TGTGCCAGCAGCCAAGATGAGATCCTGAATGAGCAGTTCTTC.

The V gene is TRBV10-3, the J gene TRBJ2-3, with a weak D call TRBD2 (6 bases). This CDR3 is built from 15 residues. V dropped 0 bases and J dropped 4 bases, with 11 bases sitting between them. The germline gives CDR1 ENHRY, CDR2 SYGVKD. The DNA for the CDR3 is TGTGCCATCAGTGAGTCGCCAGCGGGCCCAGATACGCAGTATTTT. It is translated as CAISESPAGPDTQYF.